One sample yielded the 26 T cell receptor beta chains listed below, sequenced in a study of T cell responses to AZD1222 COVID-19 vaccine. Using immunoSEQ multiplex PCR, the repertoire was profiled, and TCRdb retains in-frame clones only, with some absent. Here the sample spans some 74,000 clones, 75% to 85% being singletons. The sequencing used peripheral blood, collected on day 0 of AZD1222 vaccination. The receptors originated from an adult in good health.

This chain joins TRBV2 and TRBJ1-5; D not certain. The CDR3 is 13 residues long. Per the germline V gene, CDR1 is SNHLY and CDR2 is FYNNEI. V lost 5 bases to trimming and J lost 4 bases, with 9 bases between them. The CDR3 sequence: CASSTLLNQPQHF. CDR3 DNA sequence: TGTGCCAGCAGTACTCTCCTTAATCAGCCCCAGCATTTT.

The gene calls are TRBV19 and TRBJ2-1, with 8 nucleotides matching TRBD1. The CDR3 has 15 residues. Per germline, CDR1 LNHDA and CDR2 SQIVND (reference sequence). V lost 3 bases to trimming and J lost 8 bases; unmatched junction nucleotides: 9. CDR3 sequence: CASSIRQGSKDEQFF. The CDR3 nucleotides are TGTGCCAGTAGTATTCGACAGGGGAGTAAGGATGAGCAGTTCTTC. The whole variable domain, filled in from reference TRBV19 and TRBJ2-1, reads DGGITQSPKYLFRKEGQNVTLSCEQNLNHDAMYWYRQDPGQGLRLIYYSQIVNDFQKGDIAEGYSVSREKKESFPLTVTSAQKNPTAFYLCASSIRQGSKDEQFFGPGTRLTVL.

Note on this clone: The sample contains more than one DNA sequence encoding this CDR3. V gene TRBV27 combines with J gene TRBJ1-2; 7 bases line up with TRBD1. Germline V gene data show CDR1 as MNHEY and CDR2 as SMNVEV (reference sequence). With 0 bases clipped from V and 4 bases from J, the junction kept 5 bases outside the gene matches. The CDR3 sequence is 15 residues long. The CDR3 protein is CASSLSPGGSYGYTF. The CDR3 DNA reads as TGTGCCAGCAGTTTATCGCCAGGGGGTAGCTATGGCTACACCTTC.

The rearrangement links TRBV19 to TRBJ2-1, with TRBD2 matching over 12 bases. V shed 0 bases and J 5 bases; nucleotides not matched to a gene: 5. CDR3 size: 17 residues. CDR1 is LNHDA and CDR2 is SQIVND in the germline V gene (reference sequence). CDR3 protein: CASSIDRLAGVNNEQFF. CDR3 in DNA: TGTGCCAGTAGTATAGACCGACTAGCGGGAGTAAACAATGAGCAGTTCTTC.

The chain is built from TRBV7-6 and TRBJ2-7; TRBD2 aligns across 11 bases. The CDR3 has 15 amino acids. The germline V gene encodes CDR1 SGHVS and CDR2 FNYEAQ. Trimming cost V 2 bases and J 5 bases; bases outside gene matches: 5. The CDR3 is CASSLSSGGRHEQYF. The CDR3 DNA is TGTGCCAGCAGCTTATCTAGCGGGGGGCGGCACGAGCAGTACTTC.

V and J are TRBV18 and TRBJ1-2, with TRBD1 identical over 10 bases. Per the germline V gene, CDR1 is KGHSH and CDR2 is LQKENI. The CDR3 extends over 15 amino acids. V lost 3 bases to trimming and J lost 6 bases; unmatched junction nucleotides: 7. The CDR3 here is CASSPDRGQSDGYTF. In DNA, the CDR3 is TGTGCCAGCTCACCCGACAGGGGGCAAAGCGATGGCTACACCTTC.

A single count supports this clone. Written as DNA, the CDR3 is TGTGCCAGTAGTACTTTCCCGTATAGCAATCAGCCCCAGCATTTT. Protein sequence: CASSTFPYSNQPQHF. V usage is TRBV19 and J usage is TRBJ1-5; D gene unclear. The germline gives CDR1 LNHDA, CDR2 SQIVND (reference sequence). Trimming removed 4 bases at V and 0 bases at J, with 10 bases between. The length of the CDR3 is 15 residues.

The rearrangement uses TRBV6-1 and TRBJ1-2, with TRBD1 as a possible D gene (5 bases). Germline values: CDR1 MNHNS, CDR2 SASEGT. The CDR3 has 17 residues. The V end lost 2 bases, the J end lost 4 bases, and 20 bases lay between the germline ends. The CDR3 bases are TGTGCCAGCAGTGAAAAAACCCTCACTGACAGAGTCTATGGCTACACCTTC. This translates into CASSEKTLTDRVYGYTF.

The V call is TRBV29-1, the J call TRBJ1-3; D uncertain. CDR3 size: 15 residues. With 7 bases removed from V and 1 base from J, the gap between germline ends came to 17 bases. Germline loops: CDR1 SQVTM, CDR2 ANQGSEA. CDR3 protein: CSAKTQQTSGNTIYF. The CDR3 nucleotides are TGCAGCGCTAAAACACAACAAACTTCTGGAAACACCATATATTTT.

The chain employs TRBV5-5 and TRBJ2-7; maybe TRBD1 (6 bases). Germline V gene data show CDR1 as SGHKS and CDR2 as YYEKEE (reference sequence). The germline V and J ends were trimmed by 0 bases and 8 bases, with 12 bases remaining between them. The CDR3 is made up of 13 amino acids. The CDR3 sequence: CASSLEGGTKQYF. In nucleotides, the CDR3 is TGTGCCAGCAGCTTGGAAGGGGGAACGAAGCAGTACTTC.

V usage is TRBV5-1 and J usage is TRBJ2-3, with unresolved D. The length of the CDR3 is 12 residues. Trimming took off 0 bases at V and 6 bases at J, with 5 bases between the two ends. The germline CDR1 and CDR2 sequences are SGHRS and YFSETQ. CDR3 region: CASSLVPDTQYF. DNA for the CDR3: TGCGCCAGCAGCTTGGTACCCGATACGCAGTATTTT. The whole variable domain, filled in from reference TRBV5-1 and TRBJ2-3, reads KAGVTQTPRYLIKTRGQQVTLSCSPISGHRSVSWYQQTPGQGLQFLFEYFSETQRNKGNFPGRFSGRQFSNSRSEMNVSTLELGDSALYLCASSLVPDTQYFGPGTRLTVL.

This clone has more than one count but fewer than ten. This chain links TRBV5-1 with TRBJ2-7; 11 positions match TRBD2. This CDR3 has 16 residues. Germline CDR1 and CDR2: SGHRS and YFSETQ. J gave up 0 bases and V 4 bases, and 6 bases lay outside the gene matches. The CDR3 region has the DNA TGCGCCAGCAGCGGGGGGACTAGCGGACCCTCCTACGAGCAGTACTTC. Its protein product is CASSGGTSGPSYEQYF. Using reference TRBV5-1 and TRBJ2-7 for the parts outside the CDR3, the full variable domain is KAGVTQTPRYLIKTRGQQVTLSCSPISGHRSVSWYQQTPGQGLQFLFEYFSETQRNKGNFPGRFSGRQFSNSRSEMNVSTLELGDSALYLCASSGGTSGPSYEQYFGPGTRLTVT.

This clone was recorded many times. The genes are TRBV4-2 and TRBJ2-1; 11 positions match TRBD2. The length of the CDR3 is 17 residues. With 4 bases clipped from V and 7 bases from J, the junction kept 12 bases outside the gene matches. Germline values: CDR1 LGHNA, CDR2 YNFKEQ. CDR3 amino acids: CASSRHDIAGGVNEQFF. The DNA of the CDR3 is TGTGCCAGCAGCCGCCATGATATAGCGGGAGGGGTGAATGAGCAGTTCTTC.

Notes on this clone: At the DNA level, this CDR3 is encoded by other sequences in the same sample as well. J is TRBJ1-3 and V is TRBV12-3 or TRBV12-4, with D unclear. V dropped 6 bases and J dropped 0 bases, with 3 bases sitting between them. The CDR3 consists of 12 residues. CDR3 sequence (DNA): TGTGCCAGCAGGATCTCTGGAAACACCATATATTTT. It translates to CASRISGNTIYF.

CDR3 amino acids: CASSQNLDEQFF. Written as DNA, the CDR3 is TGTGCCAGCAGCCAGAACCTAGATGAGCAGTTCTTC. The chain uses TRBV3-1 (or the pseudogene TRBV3-2) and TRBJ2-1, with D unresolved. Germline V gene lookup returns CDR1 LGHDT and CDR2 YNNKEL (reference sequence). The germline V and J ends were trimmed by 3 bases and 8 bases, with 8 bases remaining between them. The CDR3 spans 12 residues.

V usage is TRBV7-6 and J usage is TRBJ2-5; 7 nucleotides line up with TRBD1. This CDR3 has 13 residues. From germline, CDR1 is SGHVS and CDR2 FNYEAQ. Losses at the gene ends were 5 bases for V and 6 bases for J; bases not matched to a gene: 6. The CDR3 here is CASSTTGSKTQYF. Here the CDR3 DNA reads TGTGCCAGCAGCACGACAGGGTCGAAGACCCAGTACTTC.

The chain uses TRBV5-1 and TRBJ1-1; tentatively, D is TRBD1 (5 bases). The CDR3 covers 14 residues. The germline V gene encodes CDR1 SGHRS and CDR2 YFSETQ. V gave up 6 bases and J gave up 0 bases, with 12 bases separating them. CDR3 sequence: CASIEGPMNTEAFF. CDR3 bases: TGCGCCAGCATTGAGGGACCCATGAACACTGAAGCTTTCTTT.

The count of this clone is one. For the CDR3, the DNA is TGTGCCAGCAGTAAAGGGCACGGGGAGCTGTTTTTT. Its protein is CASSKGHGELFF. The chain couples TRBV21-1 to TRBJ2-2; the table assigns TRBD1, which was not confirmed against the DNA. TRBV21-1 constitutes a pseudogene. The CDR3 is 12 residues long.

The sample holds a few counts of this clone. V gene TRBV5-1 combines with J gene TRBJ1-1; 7 positions match TRBD1. Germline CDR1 SGHRS, CDR2 YFSETQ. The CDR3 contains 14 residues. V gave up 5 bases and J gave up 7 bases; unmatched junction bases: 11. CDR3 coding DNA: TGCGCCAGCAGTTCTCAACAGGGGTTCGGTGAAGCTTTCTTT. This translates into CASSSQQGFGEAFF.

This sequence joins TRBV14 and TRBJ2-1; D gene ambiguous. This CDR3 has 15 residues. The V end was cut by 0 bases, the J end by 4 bases, with 10 bases between. Germline assignment: CDR1 SGHDN and CDR2 FVKESK. In DNA form, the CDR3 reads TGTGCCAGCAGCCAAGAAGGAACAGTATACAATGAGCAGTTCTTC. Its protein product is CASSQEGTVYNEQFF.

The sample holds a few counts of this clone. The chain links TRBV19 to TRBJ1-1; weak D call: TRBD1 (6 bases). The CDR3 consists of 14 residues. With 5 bases removed from V and 3 bases from J, the gap between germline ends came to 13 bases. Germline loops: CDR1 LNHDA, CDR2 SQIVND (reference sequence). CDR3 DNA sequence: TGTGCCAGTAGTGATTACTCAGGGGACACTGAAGCTTTCTTT. Translation gives CASSDYSGDTEAFF. Filled out from reference TRBV19 and TRBJ1-1, the complete variable domain reads DGGITQSPKYLFRKEGQNVTLSCEQNLNHDAMYWYRQDPGQGLRLIYYSQIVNDFQKGDIAEGYSVSREKKESFPLTVTSAQKNPTAFYLCASSDYSGDTEAFFGQGTRLTVV.

This sequence joins TRBV5-6 and TRBJ2-1; D unclear. CDR3 size: 15 residues. Per germline, CDR1 SGHDT and CDR2 YYEEEE. Trimming left V 2 bases short and J 7 bases short, with 16 bases between. CDR3 protein: CASSLQLFIGNEQFF. CDR3 in DNA: TGTGCCAGCAGCTTACAACTATTTATCGGGAATGAGCAGTTCTTC.

The CDR3 reads CAWSVGASQYF. The CDR3, as DNA: TGTGCCTGGAGTGTTGGAGCGTCCCAGTACTTC. The chain couples TRBV30 to TRBJ2-5, with D unclear. V shed 0 bases and J shed 9 bases, with 8 bases lying between them. Per germline, CDR1 GTSNPN and CDR2 SVGIG (reference sequence). There are 11 residues in the CDR3.

This clone was recorded only once. V and J are TRBV18 and TRBJ2-7; weak D call: TRBD1 (6 bases). Germline CDR1 reads KGHSH; CDR2 reads LQKENI. The CDR3 spans 15 residues. Trimming took off 5 bases at V and 3 bases at J, with 17 bases between the two ends. The CDR3 reads CASSTQGKDLYEQYF. DNA for the CDR3: TGTGCCAGCTCAACACAGGGTAAGGACCTCTACGAGCAGTACTTC.

The CDR3 region is CASTADRSSYNEQFF. The DNA for the CDR3 is TGTGCCAGTACCGCGGACAGGAGCTCCTACAATGAGCAGTTCTTC. The chain links TRBV19 to TRBJ2-1, with 7 bases fitting TRBD1. CDR1 is LNHDA, CDR2 SQIVND, per germline (reference sequence). CDR3 length: 15 amino acids. With 7 bases clipped from V and 0 bases from J, the junction kept 6 bases outside the gene matches.

Worth noting for this clone: Within the sample, other DNA sequences also encode this same CDR3. This chain uses TRBV3-1 (or the pseudogene TRBV3-2) with TRBJ2-6; D is ambiguous. Per the germline V gene, CDR1 is LGHDT and CDR2 is YNNKEL (reference sequence). The CDR3 has 15 residues. Trimming removed 3 bases at V and 0 bases at J, with 6 bases between. CDR3 loop: CASSQDSSGANVLTF. The CDR3 DNA follows: TGTGCCAGCAGCCAGGATAGCTCTGGGGCCAACGTCCTGACTTTC.